The 32 T cell receptor beta chains below come from one sample, sequenced in a study of blood T cell repertoires in COVID-19. The table came from immunoSEQ multiplex PCR; TCRdb's copy has only in-frame clones and leaves some out. The table records tens of thousands of clones, around 86% of them present only once. Sequences were obtained from peripheral blood. The receptor set was obtained from an elderly man with active or convalescent COVID-19.

The table lists this clone with a count of one. The chain has TRBV5-1 and TRBJ2-1; D remains ambiguous. V was trimmed by 4 bases and J by 0 bases, leaving 11 bases between them. The CDR3 is 15 residues long. In germline, CDR1 is SGHRS, CDR2 YFSETQ. The CDR3 DNA is TGCGCCAGCAGCCTAGGTGGCGGCTCCTACAATGAGCAGTTCTTC. Amino acids: CASSLGGGSYNEQFF.

V and J are TRBV7-2 and TRBJ2-2; no firm D call. The CDR3 is 15 amino acids. V lost 1 base and J lost 3, with 9 bases in between. Germline CDR1 is SGHTA and CDR2 is FQGNSA. The CDR3 reads CASSLVMADTGELFF. The CDR3, as DNA: TGTGCCAGCAGCTTAGTGATGGCGGACACCGGGGAGCTGTTTTTT.

The chain has TRBV10-2 and TRBJ2-3; 11 bases line up with TRBD1. From germline, CDR1 is WSHSY and CDR2 SAAADI. V dropped 9 bases and J dropped 3; count of bases not matched to a gene: 2. The CDR3 consists of 13 residues. Here the CDR3 DNA reads TGCGCCAGTCGGGACAGGGGGACAGATACGCAGTATTTT. This gives the protein CASRDRGTDTQYF.

The J gene is TRBJ2-2, the V gene TRBV7-2; a weak D match, TRBD1 (6 bases). Germline CDR1 and CDR2: SGHTA and FQGNSA. Trimming shortened V by 5 bases and J by 0 bases, and 13 bases separated the two germline ends. This CDR3 has 16 residues. As DNA, the CDR3 is TGTGCCAGCAGCCGCCAGACAGGAGCGAACACCGGGGAGCTGTTTTTT. Amino acids: CASSRQTGANTGELFF.

The rearrangement uses TRBV9 and TRBJ1-5, with 8 bases fitting TRBD1. In germline, CDR1 is SGDLS, CDR2 YYNGEE. The CDR3 is 15 amino acids. Trimming cost V 2 bases and J 4 bases; bases outside gene matches: 5. The CDR3 bases are TGTGCCAGCAGCGTGGAGGACAGGGCGAATCAGCCCCAGCATTTT. Translation: CASSVEDRANQPQHF.

The chain uses TRBV2 and TRBJ1-4, with 9 bases identical to TRBD1. CDR1 and CDR2 from the germline V gene are SNHLY and FYNNEI. Trimming at V came to 4 bases and at J to 0 bases, leaving 6 bases not matched to a gene. This CDR3 has 17 amino acids. CDR3 bases: TGTGCCAGCAGTGGAGGGACAGGGCGTGCAACTAATGAAAAACTGTTTTTT. Residues: CASSGGTGRATNEKLFF.

The gene calls are TRBV4-1 and TRBJ2-3, with 9 positions matching TRBD2. The CDR3 spans 20 residues. Trimming cost V 0 bases and J 0 bases; bases outside gene matches: 13. Germline CDR1 MGHRA, CDR2 YSYEKL. The CDR3 nucleotides are TGCGCCAGCAGCCAAGATAGGGCTAGCGGGACAGACGTAAGCACAGATACGCAGTATTTT. Residues: CASSQDRASGTDVSTDTQYF.

V is TRBV5-4 and J is TRBJ2-3; D is perhaps TRBD2 (7 bases). Germline CDR1 reads SGHNT; CDR2 reads YYREEE (reference sequence). V was pared by 3 bases and J by 1 base, with 12 bases between. This CDR3 contains 15 residues. The CDR3 DNA reads as TGTGCCAGCAGCTCAGTCGGGGGGCGCACAGATACGCAGTATTTT. This gives the protein CASSSVGGRTDTQYF.

This chain uses TRBV6-5 with TRBJ1-2, with 7 positions matching TRBD1. The CDR3 is made up of 14 amino acids. From germline, CDR1 is MNHEY and CDR2 SVGAGI. After removal of 5 bases from V and 3 bases from J, the junction contained 6 bases not matched to a gene. CDR3 region: CASSPDRDYYGYTF. CDR3 bases: TGTGCCAGCAGTCCCGACAGGGATTACTATGGCTACACCTTC.

The rearrangement uses TRBV7-2 and TRBJ2-3; 12 bases match TRBD2. CDR3 length: 16 residues. Losses at the gene ends were 5 bases for V and 0 bases for J; bases not matched to a gene: 3. Germline CDR1 and CDR2: SGHTA and FQGNSA. This CDR3 is CASSPTSGGSTDTQYF. The DNA of the CDR3 is TGTGCCAGCAGCCCTACTAGCGGGGGGAGCACAGATACGCAGTATTTT.

The rearrangement uses TRBV5-6 and TRBJ2-7; the D gene is possibly TRBD1 (6 bases). The CDR3 has 15 residues. V shed 0 bases and J shed 3 bases, with 13 bases lying between them. From germline, CDR1 is SGHDT and CDR2 YYEEEE. DNA for the CDR3: TGTGCCAGCAGCTTGGCCCCAGGGGTGAGCTACGAGCAGTACGTC. This encodes CASSLAPGVSYEQYV.

V is TRBV18 and J is TRBJ1-2; TRBD1 aligns across 8 bases. The germline CDR1 and CDR2 sequences are KGHSH and LQKENI. V trimming: 3 bases; J trimming: 8 bases; junction bases outside the gene matches: 5. The CDR3 spans 13 residues. DNA for the CDR3: TGTGCCAGCTCACCGGACAGGGACCAAGGCTACACCTTC. This encodes CASSPDRDQGYTF.

The chain carries TRBV4-1 and TRBJ2-2; tentative D call: TRBD1 (5 bases). Between the trimmed V and J ends, which lost 3 bases and 4 bases, there was a span of 15 bases. Germline-derived CDR1 and CDR2 are MGHRA and YSYEKL. The CDR3 is 16 residues long. CDR3 amino acids: CASSHFWGAATGELFF. CDR3 coding DNA: TGCGCCAGCAGCCATTTTTGGGGCGCCGCCACCGGGGAGCTGTTTTTT.

V gene TRBV4-1 combines with J gene TRBJ2-2, with D perhaps TRBD1 (5 bases). Germline CDR1 MGHRA, CDR2 YSYEKL. There are 16 residues in the CDR3. V lost 1 base and J 1 base, leaving 10 bases between the germline ends. This CDR3 reads CASSQGRDRNTGELFF. The CDR3 DNA reads as TGCGCCAGCAGCCAAGGCAGGGATAGGAACACCGGGGAGCTGTTTTTT.

The rearrangement joins TRBV5-1 to TRBJ2-3; 11 bases agree with TRBD2. After removal of 3 bases from V and 3 bases from J, the junction contained 6 bases not matched to a gene. The germline CDR1 and CDR2 sequences are SGHRS and YFSETQ. This CDR3 region has 16 residues. The CDR3 coding sequence is TGCGCCAGCAGCTCAATAGCGGGAGGGATTACAGATACGCAGTATTTT. Its protein is CASSSIAGGITDTQYF.

The V gene is TRBV12-3 or TRBV12-4, the J gene TRBJ1-4, with a tentative D call TRBD1 (5 bases). Trimming pared 8 bases from V and 3 bases from J, leaving 10 bases between. The CDR3 loop spans 13 amino acids. This CDR3 is CASGGWPNEKLFF. CDR3 DNA: TGTGCCAGCGGGGGGTGGCCTAATGAAAAACTGTTTTTT.

This clone was seen just once. The J gene is TRBJ1-2, the V gene TRBV7-9; D is unresolved. V lost 5 bases and J lost 4, with 8 bases in between. The CDR3 is 12 amino acids. Looked up from germline, CDR1 is SEHNR and CDR2 is FQNEAQ (reference sequence). The CDR3 loop reads CASSPVSYGYTF. CDR3 DNA sequence: TGTGCCAGCAGCCCAGTGTCCTATGGCTACACCTTC.

The V gene is TRBV14, the J gene TRBJ1-2; D is perhaps TRBD1 (5 bases). V lost 5 bases, J lost 7 bases, and 11 bases lay in between. Germline V gene sequence: CDR1 SGHDN, CDR2 FVKESK. The CDR3 contains 12 residues. The CDR3 loop is CASSIGVAGYTF. The CDR3 DNA reads TGTGCCAGCAGCATAGGGGTAGCTGGCTACACCTTC.

The chain carries TRBV7-2 and TRBJ2-6; D not resolved. CDR3 length: 15 residues. The ends were cut back, 5 bases at V and 2 bases at J, with 10 bases in the middle. Germline V lookup: CDR1 SGHTA, CDR2 FQGNSA. The CDR3 DNA reads TGTGCCAGCAGCCCCCCGGCGGCTGGGGCCAACGTCCTGACTTTC. Translating it yields CASSPPAAGANVLTF.

This chain connects TRBV10-2 to TRBJ2-2, with TRBD1 matching over 8 bases. CDR3 length equals 16 residues. After removal of 6 bases from V and 7 bases from J, the junction contained 13 bases not matched to a gene. Germline V gene data show CDR1 as WSHSY and CDR2 as SAAADI. The CDR3 DNA is TGCGCCAGCAGCGGTAATCAGGGGGCTCACGGCGGGGAGCTGTTTTTT. Translated, it gives CASSGNQGAHGGELFF.

This clone was found a few times. V and J are TRBV7-8 and TRBJ1-3, with D possibly being TRBD1 (5 bases). Germline V lookup: CDR1 SGHVS, CDR2 FQNEAQ. The CDR3 runs to 15 residues. Trimming removed 3 bases from V and 6 bases from J, with 15 bases in between. The CDR3 loop reads CASSLTAGPLNTIYF. CDR3 bases: TGTGCCAGCAGCTTGACCGCGGGACCCCTAAACACCATATATTTT.

The chain carries TRBV6-4 and TRBJ1-6, with no clear D. The germline CDR1 and CDR2 sequences are MRHNA and SNTAGT. Trimming took off 4 bases at V and 7 bases at J, with 11 bases between the two ends. This CDR3 spans 14 amino acids. CDR3: CASSVGSRNSPLHF. The CDR3 nucleotides are TGTGCCAGCAGTGTTGGTAGTCGGAATTCACCCCTCCACTTT.

This rearrangement joins TRBV6-1 to TRBJ2-3; D might be TRBD1 (5 bases). The CDR3 is made up of 15 amino acids. V was shortened by 2 bases and J by 0 bases, with 9 bases between the two germline ends. Germline assignment: CDR1 MNHNS and CDR2 SASEGT. The CDR3 DNA is TGTGCCAGCAGTGAAAAAGGGGCTAGCACAGATACGCAGTATTTT. Amino acids: CASSEKGASTDTQYF.

The rearrangement uses TRBV2 and TRBJ1-5; 8 positions match TRBD1. The V gene end was trimmed by 7 bases and the J gene end by 4 bases; junction bases not matched to a gene: 9. Germline CDR1 reads SNHLY; CDR2 reads FYNNEI. This CDR3 has 15 amino acids. The CDR3 coding sequence is TGTGCCAGCAAAAAGGACAGGGCGCAGAATCAGCCCCAGCATTTT. It codes for CASKKDRAQNQPQHF.

The chain links TRBV7-9 to TRBJ1-4; maybe TRBD1 (6 bases). Germline-derived CDR1 and CDR2 are SEHNR and FQNEAQ (reference sequence). The CDR3 is 15 residues long. Trimming cost V 5 bases and J 6 bases, with 16 bases left between them. In nucleotides, the CDR3 is TGTGCCAGCAGCCCCTCCGGGACATATGATGAAAAACTGTTTTTT. Its translation: CASSPSGTYDEKLFF.

The chain recombines TRBV19 with TRBJ1-4, with 8 bases aligning to TRBD1. This CDR3 region has 15 residues. The germline V gene encodes CDR1 LNHDA and CDR2 SQIVND (reference sequence). The V gene end was trimmed by 7 bases and the J gene end by 13 bases; junction bases not matched to a gene: 17. This chain's CDR3 is CASTQGQGIMKGLFF. In DNA, the CDR3 is TGTGCCAGTACTCAAGGACAGGGAATAATGAAAGGACTGTTTTTT.

This chain connects TRBV4-1 to TRBJ2-1; 12 bases line up with TRBD2. The CDR3 spans 18 residues. After removal of 4 bases from V and 7 bases from J, the junction contained 14 bases not matched to a gene. Looked up from germline, CDR1 is MGHRA and CDR2 is YSYEKL. In DNA, the CDR3 is TGCGCCAGCAGCCCTACTTCTAGCGGGAGGGCATCTATGAATGAGCAGTTCTTC. Protein product: CASSPTSSGRASMNEQFF.

The V gene is TRBV18, the J gene TRBJ2-1, with D unclear. Trimming shortened V by 4 bases and J by 0 bases, and 7 bases separated the two germline ends. The CDR3 has 14 amino acids. CDR1 is KGHSH and CDR2 is LQKENI in the germline V gene. The CDR3 reads CASSLPSSYNEQFF. DNA for the CDR3: TGTGCCAGCTCACTTCCGAGCTCCTACAATGAGCAGTTCTTC.

This clone was seen only once. J is TRBJ2-5 and V is TRBV25-1; 9 nucleotides match TRBD1. Germline CDR1 is MGHDK and CDR2 is SYGVNS. V trimming: 1 base; J trimming: 4 bases; junction bases outside the gene matches: 1. The CDR3 is 14 amino acids. For the CDR3, the DNA is TGTGCCAGCAGTGAATCGGACAGGGGAGAGACCCAGTACTTC. Translation: CASSESDRGETQYF.

The rearrangement links TRBV9 to TRBJ1-6; 9 nucleotides align to TRBD1. Germline loops: CDR1 SGDLS, CDR2 YYNGEE. CDR3 length equals 16 residues. V gave up 0 bases and J gave up 4 bases; unmatched junction bases: 2. CDR3 protein: CASSVAGQGYNSPLHF. DNA of the CDR3: TGTGCCAGCAGCGTAGCAGGACAGGGGTATAATTCACCCCTCCACTTT.

The table lists this clone with a count of one. The chain joins TRBV5-1 to TRBJ1-2; 8 bases agree with TRBD1. CDR1 is SGHRS and CDR2 is YFSETQ in the germline V gene. J lost 7 bases, V lost 4 bases, and 15 bases had no gene match. The CDR3 is 16 amino acids. The CDR3 coding sequence is TGCGCCAGCAGCCCACTCTCCCCGGACAGGGAGGCTGGCTACACCTTC. The encoded protein is CASSPLSPDREAGYTF. The full variable domain, rest sourced from reference TRBV5-1 and TRBJ1-2, is KAGVTQTPRYLIKTRGQQVTLSCSPISGHRSVSWYQQTPGQGLQFLFEYFSETQRNKGNFPGRFSGRQFSNSRSEMNVSTLELGDSALYLCASSPLSPDREAGYTFGSGTRLTVV.

The chain uses TRBV18 and TRBJ2-2; D perhaps matches TRBD1 (5 bases). Germline loops: CDR1 KGHSH, CDR2 LQKENI. Trimming shortened V by 2 bases and J by 0 bases, and 7 bases separated the two germline ends. The CDR3 has 15 amino acids. CDR3 nucleotide sequence: TGTGCCAGCTCACCAAGGGGCGCGAACACCGGGGAGCTGTTTTTT. Its protein is CASSPRGANTGELFF.